This T cell receptor beta chain was sequenced in a study of T cell responses to AZD1222 COVID-19 vaccine. Study background: Recipients boosted at about 4 weeks or about 12 weeks are pooled.

This CDR3 has 17 residues. V lost 6 bases and J lost 6; bases outside the gene matches: 14. Germline-derived CDR1 and CDR2 are LNHDA and SQIVND (reference sequence). This table comes from immunoSEQ multiplex PCR, and its TCRdb copy is limited to in-frame clones, with some not included. The sample includes 95,000 to 100,000 clones, roughly nine tenths seen only once; the top ten take more than 15%. The chain recombines TRBV19 with TRBJ1-5, with 10 bases fitting TRBD1. This TCR derives from an adult in good health. Specimen: peripheral blood, collected on day 0 of AZD1222 vaccination. In DNA form, the CDR3 reads TGTGCCAGTAGCCTGGACAGGGGGACGGGAGTTAGTCAGCCCCAGCATTTT. It yields the protein CASSLDRGTGVSQPQHF.